This note documents a single TCR beta chain sequence. TCRdb reanalysed the multiplex PCR reads using MiXCR and keeps one entry per CDR3 protein. The sample lists tens of thousands of distinct CDR3 sequences, 60% to 70% seen once, with less than 25% in the top ten. This specimen belongs to a study of breast tumors, draining lymph nodes, adjacent tissues. This CDR3 has 12 amino acids. Trimming cost V 3 bases and J 6 bases; bases outside gene matches: 4. Germline CDR1 DFQATT, CDR2 SNEGSKA (reference sequence). V usage is TRBV20-1 and J usage is TRBJ2-7; TRBD1 agrees at 8 bases. The TCR sequence derives from a female donor with breast cancer. Some clones in this sample may be carry-over from other donors' samples. Sequenced: tumor-adjacent breast tissue. Written as DNA, the CDR3 is TGCAGTGCTAGTAGACAGGGGAGCGAGCAGTACTTC. Its translation is CSASRQGSEQYF.